This T cell receptor (beta chain) was profiled in a study of T cell responses to AZD1222 COVID-19 vaccine. This clone appeared a few times. Measured with immunoSEQ multiplex PCR; TCRdb has only the in-frame clones, and not every one. Of some 140,000 clones detected, roughly 89% appear once; the ten largest clones hold more than 5.5%. The sequence came from an adult in good health. The sequencing here drew on peripheral blood, taken on day 0 of AZD1222 vaccination.

The CDR3 loop reads CASSLVGAYEQYF. The CDR3 DNA is TGTGCCAGCAGTTTAGTGGGGGCCTACGAGCAGTACTTC. V and J are TRBV12-3 or TRBV12-4 and TRBJ2-7, with D perhaps TRBD1 or TRBD2 (5 bases each). CDR3 length: 13 residues. V was shortened by 1 base and J by 2 bases, with 6 bases between the two germline ends.